This T cell receptor (beta chain) came from a study of identical twins. The study, taken as a whole, reports: With beta out-of-frame sequences, excess sharing by twins was weaker. Cord blood beta clonotypes that were abundant carried fewer insertions, and memory repertoires showed no such trend.

cDNA molecules carried unique molecular identifiers, and template switching added a universal primer site. In TCRdb, the 5' RACE reads were re-called with MiXCR into one record per CDR3 protein. This table has roughly 720,000 distinct CDR3 sequences, 18% appearing once. On this clonotype itself: What it binds is unknown.

The CDR3 is 12 amino acids. In germline, CDR1 is SNHLY, CDR2 FYNNEI. Trimming took 10 bases from V and 2 from J, leaving 11 bases between them. Separately, the same data were catalogued under a study of T cells expressing NK-cell markers. This second report adds: The CD3+CD56-NKG2C+ fraction of several donors was likewise dominated by these clonotypes.

This chain uses TRBV2 with TRBJ1-2; D is unclear. Sequenced: PBMCs. The clonotype was recovered from a woman between 18 and 29 years old in good health. The CDR3 coding sequence is TGTGCCATCCTTGACGTAAACTATGGCTACACCTTC. Translation: CAILDVNYGYTF.